The clone carrying this T cell receptor (beta chain) was observed a single time. No antigen is known for it. TCRdb keeps only in-frame clones here, not all; method: immunoSEQ multiplex PCR. This sample has some 60,000 clones; over 65% occur once, and the top ten carry 2.6%. The sort gate was single viable CD3+CD4+CD8-CD45RO+ cells for memory CD4+ T cells. CMV serostatus came from serum IgG against pp150, pp28, p38, p52. This record belongs to a study of memory CD4+ T cells and cytomegalovirus serostatus. Study in general: This sample comes from healthy Belgian adults, under 10 CMV seropositive, approximately 24 seronegative. Overall study results and limits: A US-trained random forest predicted CMV serostatus with median AUC roughly 0.91. About two fifths of the roughly 160 known CMV-associated TCRbeta sequences appeared in CD4+ memory.

CDR3 length: 14 amino acids. CDR1 and CDR2 (germline): MNHEY, SMNVEV (reference sequence). Trimming removed 3 bases from V and 8 bases from J, with 16 bases in between. The chain has TRBV27 and TRBJ1-2, with D possibly TRBD1 on 6 matching bases. Specimen: memory CD4+ T cells from blood. The receptor was isolated from an adult in good health and CMV-seropositive. The CDR3 reads CASSLRQGNGGYTF. The CDR3 DNA reads TGTGCCAGCAGTTTGAGGCAGGGGAACGGGGGCTACACCTTC.